The 5 T cell receptor beta chains listed next were all sequenced from one sample in a study of resident and recirculating memory T cells in vitiligo. Sequencing used immunoSEQ multiplex PCR; TCRdb keeps in-frame clones, though not all of them. The sample has roughly 40,000 clones, around 90% seen once. The sequenced material came from blood. The receptors stem from a male donor with vitiligo.

The chain joins TRBV2 to TRBJ2-3; the D gene is possibly TRBD2 (6 bases). Trimming removed 5 bases from V and 9 bases from J, with 15 bases in between. In germline, CDR1 is SNHLY, CDR2 FYNNEI. The CDR3 is 13 residues long. CDR3 in amino acids: CASSPRDSDTQYF. DNA for the CDR3: TGTGCCAGCAGTCCCCGGGACTCGGACACGCAGTATTTT. Combining the CDR3 with reference TRBV2 and TRBJ2-3 gives the whole variable domain EPEVTQTPSHQVTQMGQEVILRCVPISNHLYFYWYRQILGQKVEFLVSFYNNEISEKSEIFDDQFSVERPDGSNFTLKIRSTKLEDSAMYFCASSPRDSDTQYFGPGTRLTVL.

This clone appeared a single time. The chain links TRBV19 to TRBJ2-2, with D tentatively TRBD1 (6 bases). The CDR3 spans 16 residues. V lost 3 bases and J 6 bases, leaving 17 bases between the germline ends. Germline lookup yields CDR1 LNHDA and CDR2 SQIVND (reference sequence). CDR3 in DNA: TGTGCCAGTAGTATTTCAGGACAGCGAGACGCCGGGGAGCTGTTTTTT. Protein: CASSISGQRDAGELFF.

The chain links TRBV5-1 to TRBJ1-2; 9 positions agree with TRBD1. Per the germline V gene, CDR1 is SGHRS and CDR2 is YFSETQ. V shed 0 bases, J shed 2 bases, and the junction held 5 bases outside the gene matches. The CDR3 length is 16 residues. CDR3 loop: CASSLGEQGANYGYTF. The CDR3 nucleotides are TGCGCCAGCAGCTTGGGGGAACAGGGGGCGAACTATGGCTACACCTTC.

This sequence joins TRBV6-6 and TRBJ2-7; 7 nucleotides match TRBD1. In germline, CDR1 is MNHNY, CDR2 SVGAGI (reference sequence). The CDR3 runs to 15 residues. The V and J ends lost 2 bases and 2 bases, in that order; junction bases with no gene match: 6. CDR3 sequence reads: CASSYPLQGTYEQYF. In DNA form, the CDR3 reads TGTGCCAGCAGTTACCCGTTACAGGGGACCTACGAGCAGTACTTC.

V usage is TRBV5-1 and J usage is TRBJ1-1; TRBD1 matches at 9 bases. This CDR3 has 16 amino acids. Per germline, CDR1 SGHRS and CDR2 YFSETQ. V lost 2 bases to trimming and J lost 7 bases; unmatched junction nucleotides: 12. The CDR3, as DNA: TGCGCCAGCAGCTTAATTGGGACAGGGAGTTCCGGTGAAGCTTTCTTT. This translates into CASSLIGTGSSGEAFF.